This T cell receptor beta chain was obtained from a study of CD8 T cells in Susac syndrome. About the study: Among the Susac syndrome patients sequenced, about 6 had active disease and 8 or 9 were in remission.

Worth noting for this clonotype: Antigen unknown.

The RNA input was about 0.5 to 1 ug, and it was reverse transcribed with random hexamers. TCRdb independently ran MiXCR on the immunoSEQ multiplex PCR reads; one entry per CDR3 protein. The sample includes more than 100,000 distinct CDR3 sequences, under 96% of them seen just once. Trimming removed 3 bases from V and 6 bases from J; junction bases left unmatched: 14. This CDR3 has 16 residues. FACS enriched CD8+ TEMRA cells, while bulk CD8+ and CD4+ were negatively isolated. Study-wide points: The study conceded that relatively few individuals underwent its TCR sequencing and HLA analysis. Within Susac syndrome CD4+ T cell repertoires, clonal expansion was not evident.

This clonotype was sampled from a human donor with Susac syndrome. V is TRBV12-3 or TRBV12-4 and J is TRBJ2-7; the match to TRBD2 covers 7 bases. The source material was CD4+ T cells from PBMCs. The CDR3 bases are TGTGCCAGCAGTTTCCCCTACGCGGGGAGGGCTGGCGAGCAGTACTTC. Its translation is CASSFPYAGRAGEQYF.